This T cell receptor beta chain derives from a study of blood T cell repertoires in COVID-19. Study-wide context: Both acute and convalescent COVID-19 samples were obtained from the United States, Italy and Spain. From T cells, B-cell-depleted T cells, or PBMCs came the material, which was cDNA or gDNA.

Methods used by the authors: Amplified reference gene primers provided the basis for estimating nucleated cell counts. The assay was immunoSEQ multiplex PCR, and TCRdb's table has in-frame clones only and misses some. For V, J and clone size, that table is used; D and trimming come from the DNA. The sample consists of about 42,000 clones, 70% to 90% of them appearing once. V dropped 4 bases and J dropped 0 bases, with 15 bases sitting between them. This CDR3 is built from 16 residues. The germline CDR1 and CDR2 sequences are SGDLS and YYNGEE. The sequence came from an older woman in a cohort sampled during active COVID-19. What was sequenced was peripheral blood. The chain employs TRBV9 and TRBJ2-3; possibly TRBD1 for D (6 bases). CDR3 amino acids: CASSYLQGSSTDTQYF. The CDR3 DNA reads as TGTGCCAGCAGCTACCTTCAGGGGAGTAGCACAGATACGCAGTATTTT.